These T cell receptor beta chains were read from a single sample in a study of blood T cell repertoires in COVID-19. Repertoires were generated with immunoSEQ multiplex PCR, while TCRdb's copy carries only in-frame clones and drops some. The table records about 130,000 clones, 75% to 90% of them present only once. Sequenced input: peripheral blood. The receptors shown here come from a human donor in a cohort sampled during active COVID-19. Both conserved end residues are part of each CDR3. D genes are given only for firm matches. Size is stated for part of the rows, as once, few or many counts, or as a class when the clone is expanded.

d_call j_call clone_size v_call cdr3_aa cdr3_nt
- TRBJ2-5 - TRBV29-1 CSAQETVQETQYF TGCAGCGCACAGGAGACAGTCCAAGAGACCCAGTACTTC
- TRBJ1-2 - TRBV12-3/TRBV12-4 CASRDSINYGYTF TGTGCCAGCAGGGACAGCATTAACTATGGCTACACCTTC
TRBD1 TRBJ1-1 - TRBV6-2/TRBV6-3 CASSRQGTEAFF TGTGCCAGCAGTAGACAGGGCACTGAAGCTTTCTTT
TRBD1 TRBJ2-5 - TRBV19 CASSIRGPQETQYF TGTGCCAGTAGTATTAGGGGGCCACAAGAGACCCAGTACTTC
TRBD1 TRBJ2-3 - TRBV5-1 CASSSDRADTQYF TGCGCCAGCAGCTCTGACAGGGCGGATACGCAGTATTTT
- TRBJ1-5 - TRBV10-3 CAIRRSGHNQPQHF TGTGCCATCAGACGATCAGGGCACAATCAGCCCCAGCATTTT
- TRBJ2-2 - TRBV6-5 CASITTRGSGELFF TGTGCCAGCATTACCACCAGGGGTTCCGGGGAGCTGTTTTTT
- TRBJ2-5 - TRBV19 CASRDWSPGRGETQYF TGTGCCAGTAGGGACTGGTCCCCGGGAAGAGGAGAGACCCAGTACTTC
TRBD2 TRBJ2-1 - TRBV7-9 CASSLDSGRMDEQFF TGTGCCAGCAGCTTAGATAGCGGGAGGATGGATGAGCAGTTCTTC
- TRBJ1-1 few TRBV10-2 CASSESTLRGAFF TGCGCCAGCAGTGAGTCCACATTAAGGGGGGCTTTCTTT
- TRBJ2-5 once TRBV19 CASSGPAQRETQYF TGTGCCAGTAGCGGACCGGCGCAGCGGGAGACCCAGTACTTC
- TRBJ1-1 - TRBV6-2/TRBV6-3 CASSYSHHYTEAFF TGTGCCAGCAGTTACTCCCATCATTACACTGAAGCTTTCTTT
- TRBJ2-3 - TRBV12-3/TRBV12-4 CASSTVDTQYF TGTGCCAGCAGTACAGTAGATACGCAGTATTTT
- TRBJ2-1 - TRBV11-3 CASSTPPSARSYNEQFF TGTGCCAGCAGCACCCCCCCCAGCGCCCGTTCCTACAATGAGCAGTTCTTC
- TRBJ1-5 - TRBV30 CAWSLGHPLESNQPQHF TGTGCCTGGAGCCTCGGACACCCCCTGGAGAGCAATCAGCCCCAGCATTTT
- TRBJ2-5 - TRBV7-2 CASSFQGQETQYF TGTGCCAGCAGCTTCCAGGGGCAAGAGACCCAGTACTTC
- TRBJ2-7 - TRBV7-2 CASSPPSYEQYF TGTGCCAGCAGCCCCCCCAGCTACGAGCAGTACTTC
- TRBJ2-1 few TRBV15 CATSMVGGGGNEQFF TGTGCCACCAGCATGGTGGGCGGAGGTGGGAATGAGCAGTTCTTC
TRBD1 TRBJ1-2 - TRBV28 CASKTGGLYGYTF TGTGCCAGCAAGACAGGGGGCCTCTATGGCTACACCTTC
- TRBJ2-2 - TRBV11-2 CASSYGTQSGTGELFF TGTGCCAGCAGCTACGGGACTCAGTCGGGCACCGGGGAGCTGTTTTTT
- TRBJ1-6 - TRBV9 CASSVTQGLNSPLHF TGTGCCAGCAGCGTTACTCAGGGGCTGAATTCACCCCTCCACTTT
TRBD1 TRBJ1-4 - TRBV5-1 CASSLEGGAYEKLFF TGCGCCAGCAGCTTGGAAGGGGGCGCGTATGAAAAACTGTTTTTT
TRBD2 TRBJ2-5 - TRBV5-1 CASSSASGQETQYF TGCGCCAGCAGCTCCGCTAGCGGCCAAGAGACCCAGTACTTC
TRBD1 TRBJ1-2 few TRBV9 CASSVGQSGYTF TGTGCCAGCAGCGTGGGACAGAGTGGCTACACCTTC
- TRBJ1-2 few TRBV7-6 CASSDGYGLRLGYTF TGTGCCAGCAGCGACGGGTACGGCCTTAGGCTTGGCTACACCTTC
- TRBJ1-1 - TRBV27 CASSLGLWSTEAFF TGTGCCAGCAGTTTGGGACTTTGGAGCACTGAAGCTTTCTTT
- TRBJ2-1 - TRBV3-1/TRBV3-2 CATTYRDNYNEQFF TGTGCCACAACCTACCGGGACAACTACAATGAGCAGTTCTTC
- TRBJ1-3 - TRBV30 CAWSVLGTPRNTIYF TGTGCCTGGAGTGTACTTGGGACACCAAGAAACACCATATATTTT
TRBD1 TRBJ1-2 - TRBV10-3 CAIGIQGLGYGYTF TGTGCCATCGGTATACAGGGGCTGGGGTATGGCTACACCTTC
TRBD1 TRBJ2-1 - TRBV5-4 CASSLGLQGNEQFF TGTGCCAGCAGCCTTGGATTACAGGGGAATGAGCAGTTCTTC
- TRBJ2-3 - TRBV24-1 CATSDSTSTDTQYF TGTGCCACCAGTGACTCGACTAGCACAGATACGCAGTATTTT
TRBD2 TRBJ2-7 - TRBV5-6 CASSLEGGDSEQYF TGTGCCAGCAGCTTGGAGGGAGGGGATAGCGAGCAGTACTTC
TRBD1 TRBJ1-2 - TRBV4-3 CASSQGRQGDGYTF TGCGCCAGCAGCCAAGGAAGACAGGGGGATGGCTACACCTTC
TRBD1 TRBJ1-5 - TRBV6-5 CASSPTGTQPQHF TGTGCCAGCAGTCCGACAGGGACTCAGCCCCAGCATTTT
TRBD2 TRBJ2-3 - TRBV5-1 CASSGWLAASTDTQYF TGCGCCAGCAGCGGATGGCTAGCGGCTAGCACAGATACGCAGTATTTT
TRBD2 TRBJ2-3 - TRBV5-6 CASSLWAGGGNTQYF TGTGCCAGCAGCTTGTGGGCGGGAGGAGGTAATACGCAGTATTTT
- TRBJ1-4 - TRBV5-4 CASRGNPADEKLFF TGTGCCAGCCGCGGGAACCCGGCGGATGAAAAACTGTTTTTT
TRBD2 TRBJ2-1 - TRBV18 CASSPLSGGSLAYNEQFF TGTGCCAGCTCACCACTTTCGGGGGGTTCCCTGGCCTACAATGAGCAGTTCTTC
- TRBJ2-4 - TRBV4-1 CASSQDPALRDIQYF TGCGCCAGCAGCCAAGACCCCGCGTTGAGGGACATTCAGTACTTC
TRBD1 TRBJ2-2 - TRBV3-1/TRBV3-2 CASSQSKTGATGELFF TGTGCCAGCAGCCAATCAAAGACAGGGGCCACCGGGGAGCTGTTTTTT
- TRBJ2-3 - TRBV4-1 CASSFGGGTDTQYF TGCGCCAGCAGCTTCGGAGGGGGCACAGATACGCAGTATTTT
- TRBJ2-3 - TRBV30 CAWSGGGTDTQYF TGTGCCTGGAGTGGGGGGGGCACAGATACGCAGTATTTT
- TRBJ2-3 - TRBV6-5 CASSYGPIGHGDTQYF TGTGCCAGCAGTTACGGACCTATCGGACATGGAGATACGCAGTATTTT
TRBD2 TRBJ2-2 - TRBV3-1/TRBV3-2 CASRKSAGGRNTGELFF TGTGCCAGCAGAAAAAGCGCGGGGGGGCGGAACACCGGGGAGCTGTTTTTT
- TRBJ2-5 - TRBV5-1 CASSLNNREGSETQYF TGCGCCAGCAGCTTGAATAACAGGGAGGGGTCAGAGACCCAGTACTTC
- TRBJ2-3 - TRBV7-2 CASSGRVQRTDTQYF TGTGCCAGCAGCGGCCGGGTCCAGAGAACAGATACGCAGTATTTT
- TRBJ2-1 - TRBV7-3 CASSPIPSDEQFF TGTGCCAGCAGCCCCATTCCCAGCGATGAGCAGTTCTTC
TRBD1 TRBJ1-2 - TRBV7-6 CASSFGTGNYGYTF TGTGCCAGCAGCTTCGGGACAGGGAACTATGGCTACACCTTC
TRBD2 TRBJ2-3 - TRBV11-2 CASSFYGTRKADTQYF TGTGCCAGCAGCTTCTACGGGACTAGGAAGGCGGATACGCAGTATTTT
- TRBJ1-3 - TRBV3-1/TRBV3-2 CASSHFRQMDGNTIYF TGTGCCAGCAGCCACTTCAGACAGATGGACGGAAACACCATATATTTT
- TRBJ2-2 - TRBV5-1 CASSLLGDFNTGELFF TGCGCCAGCAGCTTGTTAGGGGATTTTAACACCGGGGAGCTGTTTTTT
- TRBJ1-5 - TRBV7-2 CATRAGSNQPQHF TGTGCCACGAGGGCCGGGAGTAATCAGCCCCAGCATTTT
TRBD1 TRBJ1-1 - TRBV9 CASSVGDSGTVAFF TGTGCCAGCAGCGTAGGGGATTCGGGGACAGTAGCTTTCTTT
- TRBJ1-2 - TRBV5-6 CASSLGRGRQGYTF TGTGCCAGCAGCTTGGGCAGGGGTCGTCAAGGCTACACCTTC
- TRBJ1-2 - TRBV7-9 CASSRTSDTNYGYTF TGTGCCAGCAGCCGGACTTCCGATACAAACTATGGCTACACCTTC
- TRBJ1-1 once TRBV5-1 CASSLTTGRRDTEAFF TGCGCCAGCAGCTTAACAACAGGGCGGCGGGACACTGAAGCTTTCTTT